Shown below are 5 T cell receptor beta chains from a single sample sequenced in a study of T cells after yellow fever vaccination. TCRdb fed the 5' RACE reads into MiXCR, producing one record per CDR3 protein. The sample holds a few hundred thousand distinct CDR3 sequences, 9.5% to 13% seen once. Here the sequenced sample was PBMCs, taken on the day of the first yellow fever vaccination. The receptors stem from a man younger than 35 who received the YFV17D yellow fever vaccine.

The chain combines TRBV7-9 with TRBJ2-4; 10 bases match TRBD1. Per the germline V gene, CDR1 is SEHNR and CDR2 is FQNEAQ (reference sequence). The CDR3 is made up of 17 amino acids. Trimming cost V 5 bases and J 8 bases; bases outside gene matches: 15. The DNA for the CDR3 is TGTGCCAGCAGCGCAAGTCCGGGACAGGGGAATTTGTACATTCAGTACTTC. This encodes CASSASPGQGNLYIQYF.

There are a few counts of this clonotype. CDR3 coding DNA: TGTGCCACCAGCAGAGTCGGGGGGTGGGAGACCCAGTACTTC. The encoded protein is CATSRVGGWETQYF. V gene TRBV15 combines with J gene TRBJ2-5; 7 positions agree with TRBD2. J was trimmed by 5 bases and V by 1 base; bases with no gene match: 4. CDR3 length: 14 residues. The germline V gene has CDR1 LNHNV and CDR2 YYDKDF (reference sequence).

This clonotype was counted ten times or more. This chain links TRBV24-1 with TRBJ2-3; D ambiguous. V lost 3 bases and J lost 3, with 12 bases in between. The CDR3 runs 15 residues. Germline V gene data show CDR1 as KGHDR and CDR2 as SFDVKD. The CDR3 sequence is CATSDPLGLTDTQYF. The CDR3 nucleotides read TGTGCCACCAGTGATCCGCTAGGTTTGACAGATACGCAGTATTTT.

The chain joins TRBV12-3 or TRBV12-4 to TRBJ2-7; maybe TRBD2 (5 bases). V shed 4 bases and J shed 1 base, with 11 bases lying between them. This CDR3 region has 14 residues. In DNA, the CDR3 is TGTGCCAGCAGTTCCTCCGGGAATTCCTACGAGCAGTACGTC. It encodes CASSSSGNSYEQYV.

The CDR3 region has the DNA TGCGCCAGCAGCCCCGGGACGGCGAAAGCTGGGGCCAACGTCCTGACTTTC. Amino acids: CASSPGTAKAGANVLTF. The rearrangement links TRBV4-1 to TRBJ2-6; D may correspond to TRBD1 or TRBD2 (5 bases each). This CDR3 is built from 17 residues. CDR1 is MGHRA and CDR2 is YSYEKL in the germline V gene. Trimming removed 4 bases from V and 2 bases from J, with 15 bases in between.